This T cell receptor beta chain was sequenced for a study of read filtering for tumor transcriptome and immune sequencing. Every patient had bone marrow sampled while the disease was active. This library used about 400 ng RNA and molecular barcoded adaptors spanning alpha/delta and beta/gamma chains. TCRdb re-analysed the reads in MiXCR, keeping a single row per CDR3 protein. Of tens of thousands of distinct CDR3 sequences detected, about 22% appear once; the ten largest clones hold more than 9.5%. The V gene end was trimmed by 0 bases and the J gene end by 5 bases; junction bases not matched to a gene: 5. CDR1 is SGHDN, CDR2 FVKESK, per germline. This CDR3 contains 15 residues.

Sequencing input: a population of CD138-negative cells sorted from bone marrow. The sequence was collected from a donor aged 40 or over with multiple myeloma. J is TRBJ2-5 and V is TRBV14; 8 bases are a match to TRBD2. The CDR3 reads CASSQEMGGGETQYF. The CDR3 region has the DNA TGTGCCAGCAGCCAAGAAATGGGCGGGGGGGAGACCCAGTACTTC. The variable domain in full, completed from reference TRBV14 and TRBJ2-5, reads EAGVTQFPSHSVIEKGQTVTLRCDPISGHDNLYWYRRVMGKEIKFLLHFVKESKQDESGMPNNRFLAERTGGTYSTLKVQPAELEDSGVYFCASSQEMGGGETQYFGPGTRLLVL.